Listed below are T cell receptor beta chains from one sample, sequenced in a study of OX40 agonist ivuxolimab in advanced cancers. TCRdb keeps only in-frame clones here, not all; method: immunoSEQ multiplex PCR. The repertoire holds approximately 71,000 clones, with about 83% as singletons. This specimen consisted of CD4+ or CD8+ T cells sorted from blood, obtained in a trial of the OX40 agonist ivuxolimab. The origin of the receptors is an adult with an advanced solid tumor such as melanoma, head and neck, liver or kidney cancer. The CDR3 runs from the conserved cysteine through the conserved F or W. The D gene is left open where the match is weak. Clone size appears in some rows only: once, few, many, or a class for an expanded clone.

abundance	v_gene	d_gene	j_gene	CDR3nt	CDR3aa
few	TRBV5-1	-	TRBJ1-2	TGCGCCAGCAGCTTGGAAGGGGATGACTATGGCTACACCTTC	CASSLEGDDYGYTF
-	TRBV9	TRBD1	TRBJ1-2	TGTGCCAGCAGCGTAGGACAGGGGGTAGGTTTAGGTCGCTATGGCTACACCTTC	CASSVGQGVGLGRYGYTF
-	TRBV7-6	-	TRBJ2-7	TGTGCCAGCAGCTTGTCGACAGAAACCTACGAGCAGTACTTC	CASSLSTETYEQYF
-	TRBV7-3	TRBD2	TRBJ2-1	TGTGCCAGCAGCTCCGGGACTAGCGGCTACAATGAGCAGTTCTTC	CASSSGTSGYNEQFF
-	TRBV5-1	-	TRBJ2-5	TGCGCCAGCAGCCCGACCGGGGGATTTGGGGGAGAGACCCAGTACTTC	CASSPTGGFGGETQYF
-	TRBV6-5	-	TRBJ2-7	TGTGCCAGCACTTCACCCAGCAGGTCTTCCTACGAGCAGTACTTC	CASTSPSRSSYEQYF
-	TRBV5-8	-	TRBJ2-1	TGTGCCAGCAGCTTGGTGCGGGGCGATGAGCAGTTCTTC	CASSLVRGDEQFF
-	TRBV7-8	TRBD1	TRBJ1-2	TGTGCCAGCAGCGCTACCGGGACAGGGGACTATGGCTACACCTTC	CASSATGTGDYGYTF
-	TRBV6-6	TRBD2	TRBJ2-7	TGTGCCAGCAGGATAGCGGGACCCTCCTACGAGCAGTACTTC	CASRIAGPSYEQYF
once	TRBV7-2	-	TRBJ2-2	TGTGCCAGCAGCTCTCTACAGGGTTACACCGGGGAGCTGTTTTTT	CASSSLQGYTGELFF
-	TRBV7-8	TRBD1	TRBJ2-7	TGTGCCAGCAGCTCCCGAGCCGGGACAGGCTACGAGCAGTACTTC	CASSSRAGTGYEQYF
once	TRBV7-6	TRBD1	TRBJ2-7	TGTGCCAGCAGCTTAGGGAACAGGGGGCAGGTTGAGCAGTACTTC	CASSLGNRGQVEQYF
many	TRBV9	-	TRBJ1-1	TGTGCCAGCAGCCCAGGGTGGGGCCAATCGAACACTGAAGCTTTCTTT	CASSPGWGQSNTEAFF
-	TRBV5-8	-	TRBJ2-3	TGTGCCAGCCGCTCCCCCCGTCCCGGGTACACAGATACGCAGTATTTT	CASRSPRPGYTDTQYF
-	TRBV5-4	-	TRBJ2-5	TGTGCCAGCAGCGGGCAAGAGACCCAGTACTTC	CASSGQETQYF
-	TRBV5-8	-	TRBJ2-7	TGTGCCAGCAGCCGGGGATCGGGCTACGAGCAGTACTTC	CASSRGSGYEQYF
once	TRBV7-2	-	TRBJ1-3	TGTGCCAGCAGCTTAAATCCGGGGTACTCTGGAAACACCATATATTTT	CASSLNPGYSGNTIYF
once	TRBV7-8	-	TRBJ2-3	TGTGCCAGCAGCCCGCTTGCGCGGGGCACAGATACGCAGTATTTT	CASSPLARGTDTQYF
-	TRBV11-3	-	TRBJ2-1	TGTGCCAGCAGCCCCCGCGAGTCTAGACCCAATGAGCAGTTCTTC	CASSPRESRPNEQFF
-	TRBV5-1	-	TRBJ1-6	TGCGCCAGCAGCTTGGGGGTAGGCGCAAATTCACCCCTCCACTTT	CASSLGVGANSPLHF
-	TRBV18	TRBD2	TRBJ2-7	TGTGCCAGCTCACTAACTAGCGGATACCTCTACGAGCAGTACTTC	CASSLTSGYLYEQYF
-	TRBV9	-	TRBJ1-6	TGTGCCAGCAGCGAGCACTCCTATAATTCACCCCTCCACTTT	CASSEHSYNSPLHF
-	TRBV7-3	-	TRBJ2-7	TGTGCCAGCAGCTACCAGGGGGGCGAGCAGTACTTC	CASSYQGGEQYF
-	TRBV5-1	TRBD1	TRBJ2-5	TGCGCCAGCAGCCGGGACAGGGGGTTCCAAGAGACCCAGTACTTC	CASSRDRGFQETQYF
-	TRBV5-1	-	TRBJ1-2	TGCGCCAGCAGCTTGGAAGGCTTTGGGGATGGCTACACCTTC	CASSLEGFGDGYTF
-	TRBV27	-	TRBJ1-3	TGTGCCAGCAGCCCGGGACCAGGAAACACCATATATTTT	CASSPGPGNTIYF
few	TRBV6-1	-	TRBJ2-1	TGTGCCAGCAGTCCTACTAGTCTATCTGAGCAGTTCTTC	CASSPTSLSEQFF
-	TRBV28	-	TRBJ2-4	TGTGCCAGCAGCCCTCTCGGGAAGGAAAACATTCAGTACTTC	CASSPLGKENIQYF
once	TRBV19	-	TRBJ2-1	TGTGCCAGTAGTATGACCTACAATGAGCAGTTCTTC	CASSMTYNEQFF
-	TRBV27	TRBD1	TRBJ2-3	TGTGCCAGCAGTCCCGGCTGGACAGGGAAGACGGATACGCAGTATTTT	CASSPGWTGKTDTQYF
-	TRBV19	TRBD1	TRBJ2-3	TGTGCCAGTAGTATAGGGTCCGGGACAGGGGGTAGCACAGATACGCAGTATTTT	CASSIGSGTGGSTDTQYF
-	TRBV5-1	-	TRBJ2-2	TGCGCCAGCAGCCTTGGACCCTCGCCCGGGGAGCTGTTTTTT	CASSLGPSPGELFF
-	TRBV7-6	-	TRBJ2-3	TGTGCCAGCAGCTTAGGAGCGCGAGCGGATAGGGTGGGTACGCAGTATTTT	CASSLGARADRVGTQYF
-	TRBV7-3	TRBD1	TRBJ2-3	TGTGCCAGCAGCTTAGACAGGGTTGCAGATACGCAGTATTTT	CASSLDRVADTQYF
-	TRBV5-6	-	TRBJ1-1	TGTGCCAGCAGGCCTAATCAGGGGTACGCTGAAGCTTTCTTT	CASRPNQGYAEAFF